Listed below are T cell receptor beta chains from one sample, sequenced in a study of cytomegalovirus exposure and HLA in healthy donors. The table came from immunoSEQ multiplex PCR; TCRdb's copy has only in-frame clones and leaves some out. The data show approximately 190,000 clones, with around 84% seen just once and roughly 7% held by the top ten. Sequenced material: PBMCs. The receptors come from a man younger than 35 in good health and CMV-seropositive. Each CDR3 is given with its conserved first and last residue. The order of the fields is clone size, J gene, D gene, V gene, CDR3 DNA, CDR3 protein. A D gene is named only where the DNA matches it firmly. Size values are once, few and many counts, or a class for expanded clones, and some rows have none.

size: -
J: TRBJ2-7
D: TRBD2
V: TRBV11-2
DNA: TGTGCCATGAGGAGGCGGGAGGGCCTAAACGAGCAGTACTTC
CDR3: CAMRRREGLNEQYF

size: -
J: TRBJ1-2
D: -
V: TRBV30
DNA: TGTGCCTGGAGTGCGGGGAGAGGGTACTATGGCTACACCTTC
CDR3: CAWSAGRGYYGYTF

size: -
J: TRBJ2-3
D: TRBD1
V: TRBV6-5
DNA: TGTGCCAGCATCGGGACAGGGGTCACAGATACGCAGTATTTT
CDR3: CASIGTGVTDTQYF

size: -
J: TRBJ1-4
D: -
V: TRBV4-1
DNA: TGCGCCAGCAGCCAAGGAATAGCGACACACAATGAAAAACTGTTTTTT
CDR3: CASSQGIATHNEKLFF

size: -
J: TRBJ2-2
D: TRBD2
V: TRBV7-3
DNA: TGTGCCAGCAGCTCGGGACTAGGGGCCGGGGAGCTGTTTTTT
CDR3: CASSSGLGAGELFF

size: -
J: TRBJ2-1
D: -
V: TRBV27
DNA: TGTGCCAGCAGTTTACTAGGTGAGCAGTTCTTC
CDR3: CASSLLGEQFF

size: -
J: TRBJ2-5
D: -
V: TRBV6-1
DNA: TGTGCCAGCAGTGTCGACAGGCAAGAGACCCAGTACTTC
CDR3: CASSVDRQETQYF

size: -
J: TRBJ1-2
D: TRBD1
V: TRBV6-5
DNA: TGTGCCAGCACTCGAAGACAGGGGAGAAACAGTGGCTACACCTTC
CDR3: CASTRRQGRNSGYTF

size: once
J: TRBJ1-4
D: -
V: TRBV7-9
DNA: TGTGCCAGCAGCAAGCGGACCAATGAAAAACTGTTTTTT
CDR3: CASSKRTNEKLFF

size: -
J: TRBJ2-7
D: TRBD1
V: TRBV7-2
DNA: TGTGCCAGCAGCTTTTCGGCCGGGACAGGGGCCTACGAGCAGTACTTC
CDR3: CASSFSAGTGAYEQYF

size: -
J: TRBJ1-3
D: TRBD1
V: TRBV11-1
DNA: TGTGCCAGCAGCTTTCAGGGGGCGGAAGACACCATATATTTT
CDR3: CASSFQGAEDTIYF

size: -
J: TRBJ1-3
D: TRBD1
V: TRBV4-2
DNA: TGTGCCAGCAGCCAAGAGCGGACAGGGGTAGGAAACACCATATATTTT
CDR3: CASSQERTGVGNTIYF

size: -
J: TRBJ2-7
D: -
V: TRBV7-2
DNA: TGTGCCAGCAGCTTAACAGCCTACGAGCAGTACTTC
CDR3: CASSLTAYEQYF

size: -
J: TRBJ2-3
D: TRBD2
V: TRBV9
DNA: TGTGCCAGCAGCGCTAGCGGGAGCACAGATACGCAGTATTTT
CDR3: CASSASGSTDTQYF

size: -
J: TRBJ2-2
D: TRBD1
V: TRBV6-5
DNA: TGTGCCACAACAAGGCAGGGGGAGAACACCGGGGAGCTGTTTTTT
CDR3: CATTRQGENTGELFF

size: -
J: TRBJ1-1
D: TRBD1
V: TRBV5-4
DNA: TGTGCCAGCAGCAGGACCGGGACAGGGAGGGCAGACACTGAAGCTTTCTTT
CDR3: CASSRTGTGRADTEAFF

size: -
J: TRBJ2-5
D: -
V: TRBV5-1
DNA: TGCGCCAGCAGCTTAATTAGGGCGGAGGCCCAGTACTTC
CDR3: CASSLIRAEAQYF

size: -
J: TRBJ2-3
D: TRBD2
V: TRBV4-3
DNA: TGCGCCAGCAGCCAAGGATTAGAGGCGGGAGGGTTAGATACGCAGTATTTT
CDR3: CASSQGLEAGGLDTQYF

size: -
J: TRBJ2-1
D: TRBD2
V: TRBV7-9
DNA: TGTGCCAGCAGCCCGACGGCGGGAGCGGCCTACAATGAGCAGTTCTTC
CDR3: CASSPTAGAAYNEQFF

size: -
J: TRBJ1-1
D: TRBD1
V: TRBV28
DNA: TGTGCCAGCAGCGGGACAGGGAGGAGGGACACTGAAGCTTTCTTT
CDR3: CASSGTGRRDTEAFF

size: few
J: TRBJ2-7
D: TRBD2
V: TRBV9
DNA: TGTGCCAGCTCCCCCCTTGCGGGAGGGCCCTACGAGCAGTACTTC
CDR3: CASSPLAGGPYEQYF

size: -
J: TRBJ2-3
D: TRBD2
V: TRBV27
DNA: TGTGCCAGCAGTCCACAGGCGGGAGATACAGATACGCAGTATTTT
CDR3: CASSPQAGDTDTQYF

size: -
J: TRBJ1-1
D: TRBD1
V: TRBV28
DNA: TGTGCCAGCAGTTTCTCCAGGACAGGTAAAGCTTTCTTT
CDR3: CASSFSRTGKAFF

size: -
J: TRBJ2-7
D: -
V: TRBV21-1
DNA: TGTGCCAGCAGCAAAGCGCTTTGGCGGGACTCCTACGAGCAGTACTTC
CDR3: CASSKALWRDSYEQYF

size: -
J: TRBJ2-7
D: TRBD1
V: TRBV5-1
DNA: TGCGCCAGCAGCTTGTCTACCGGACAGGGGCGCCGCGAGCAGTACTTC
CDR3: CASSLSTGQGRREQYF

size: -
J: TRBJ2-2
D: TRBD2
V: TRBV5-6
DNA: TGTGCCAGCAGCCTTCCGGGACTAGCGGGATCCGGGGAGCTGTTTTTT
CDR3: CASSLPGLAGSGELFF

size: few
J: TRBJ1-5
D: TRBD1
V: TRBV7-9
DNA: TGTGCCAGCAGCTTTACAGGGGTCGGGCAGCCCCAGCATTTT
CDR3: CASSFTGVGQPQHF

size: -
J: TRBJ2-7
D: -
V: TRBV7-3
DNA: TGTGCCAGCAGCTCGCAGGGGGCGGGGGACGAGCAGTACTTC
CDR3: CASSSQGAGDEQYF

size: few
J: TRBJ1-2
D: TRBD1
V: TRBV5-4
DNA: TGTGCCAGCAGCCCCAGACAGGGGGTTGTCTATGGCTACACCTTC
CDR3: CASSPRQGVVYGYTF

size: -
J: TRBJ2-5
D: -
V: TRBV18
DNA: TGTGCCAGCTCACCACCCAGCGGCATACAAGAGACCCAGTACTTC
CDR3: CASSPPSGIQETQYF

size: -
J: TRBJ2-5
D: TRBD2
V: TRBV7-2
DNA: TGTGCCAGCAGCTTCGGGTGGAGGGCGGGGGAAGAGACCCAGTACTTC
CDR3: CASSFGWRAGEETQYF

size: -
J: TRBJ2-2
D: TRBD1
V: TRBV9
DNA: TGTGCCAGCAGCTCCCCCGGGACAGGGGTAGGGGAGCTGTTTTTT
CDR3: CASSSPGTGVGELFF

size: -
J: TRBJ2-7
D: -
V: TRBV10-2
DNA: TGCGCCAGCGGGCAGGGCTTTCAGTACGAGCAGTACTTC
CDR3: CASGQGFQYEQYF

size: -
J: TRBJ2-7
D: -
V: TRBV7-9
DNA: TGTGCCAGCAGCCCGCCGGACAACTCCTACGAGCAGTACTTC
CDR3: CASSPPDNSYEQYF

size: once
J: TRBJ1-1
D: TRBD1
V: TRBV10-3
DNA: TGTGCCATCAGTGAGTCCAGGGGGCTGAACACTGAAGCTTTCTTT
CDR3: CAISESRGLNTEAFF

size: -
J: TRBJ1-2
D: TRBD1
V: TRBV27
DNA: TGTGCCAGCAGCCTCGGACAGGGATATGGCTACACCTTC
CDR3: CASSLGQGYGYTF

size: -
J: TRBJ1-5
D: -
V: TRBV28
DNA: TGTGCCAGCAGTGGGGGCGGGGGTGGCAATCAGCCCCAGCATTTT
CDR3: CASSGGGGGNQPQHF

size: -
J: TRBJ2-4
D: TRBD2
V: TRBV29-1
DNA: TGCAGCGTTGAAGTTTGGCTAGCGGGGCACTTTCAGTACTTC
CDR3: CSVEVWLAGHFQYF

size: -
J: TRBJ2-7
D: -
V: TRBV5-4
DNA: TGTGCCAGCAGCTCTGGGCGGGATCGACTCTACGAGCAGTACTTC
CDR3: CASSSGRDRLYEQYF

size: -
J: TRBJ2-1
D: TRBD2
V: TRBV5-6
DNA: TGTGCCAGCAGCTCCAGGGCTGCGGGAGTGCGCAATGAGCAGTTCTTC
CDR3: CASSSRAAGVRNEQFF

size: -
J: TRBJ2-3
D: -
V: TRBV4-3
DNA: TGCGCCAGCAGCCAAGGGGGGCATTCTACGCAGTATTTT
CDR3: CASSQGGHSTQYF

size: -
J: TRBJ2-3
D: -
V: TRBV6-4
DNA: TGTGCCAGCAGTGCGGGAAGGCTGGATACGCAGTATTTT
CDR3: CASSAGRLDTQYF

size: many
J: TRBJ2-1
D: TRBD2
V: TRBV27
DNA: TGTGCCAGCAGTCCATCGGGACTAGCGGAGGTTAATGAGCAGTTCTTC
CDR3: CASSPSGLAEVNEQFF

size: -
J: TRBJ2-3
D: TRBD2
V: TRBV9
DNA: TGTGCCAGCAGCGTTAAGCGGGAGGGCCCCGCAGATACGCAGTATTTT
CDR3: CASSVKREGPADTQYF

size: -
J: TRBJ1-1
D: TRBD1
V: TRBV11-1
DNA: TGTGCCAGCAGCGGGACAGAAGCTGAAGCTTTCTTT
CDR3: CASSGTEAEAFF

size: once
J: TRBJ1-2
D: -
V: TRBV5-1
DNA: TGCGCCAGCAGCTTGGAGGCGGAGGACTATGGCTACACCTTC
CDR3: CASSLEAEDYGYTF

size: -
J: TRBJ2-1
D: TRBD2
V: TRBV4-2
DNA: TGTGCCAGCAGCCAAGTGACTAGCTTCTCCTACAATGAGCAGTTCTTC
CDR3: CASSQVTSFSYNEQFF

size: -
J: TRBJ1-1
D: -
V: TRBV29-1
DNA: TGCAGCGTTGCTGGGGGGAGTGGCACTGAAGCTTTCTTT
CDR3: CSVAGGSGTEAFF

size: once
J: TRBJ1-1
D: -
V: TRBV6-5
DNA: TGTGCCAGCAGTTCAGGGCGGTTCACTGAAGCTTTCTTT
CDR3: CASSSGRFTEAFF

size: -
J: TRBJ1-5
D: -
V: TRBV10-3
DNA: TGTGCCATCTCCCAAGGGGGGGACAGCAATCAGCCCCAGCATTTT
CDR3: CAISQGGDSNQPQHF

size: -
J: TRBJ2-2
D: -
V: TRBV5-1
DNA: TGCGCCAGCAGCTTGGTTCGGACCGGGGAGCTGTTTTTT
CDR3: CASSLVRTGELFF